This T cell receptor beta chain comes out of a study of shared clonotypes between healthy human individuals. V was cut by 1 base and J by 6 bases, with 9 bases left in between. CDR3 length: 13 amino acids. Germline-derived CDR1 and CDR2 are MNHNS and SASEGT. Produced via immunoSEQ multiplex PCR; TCRdb's table is partial and in-frame only. Among millions of clones listed, over 85% were seen once. This clone occurred many times. This TCR came from a man in his late teens or twenties in good health. The genes are TRBV6-1 and TRBJ1-2, with D unresolved. Material: naive CD4+ T cells sorted from blood. Subset denoted: CD45RA+ positively selected. Here the CDR3 reads CASSEGRRHGYTF. The CDR3 region has the DNA TGTGCCAGCAGTGAAGGGCGGCGGCATGGCTACACCTTC.